This TCR beta chain was retrieved from a study of memory CD4+ T cells and cytomegalovirus serostatus. About the research overall: Healthy Belgian adult donors included roughly nine CMV-positive and around 25 CMV-negative people.

Profiling relied on immunoSEQ multiplex PCR, and the TCRdb table lists in-frame clones only, not all of them. The sample contains 35,000 to 55,000 clones, about 78% of which appear only once. Concerning this clone: Its specificity is unknown.

The sort gate was single viable CD3+CD4+CD8-CD45RO+ cells for memory CD4+ T cells. Serostatus was set by detecting CMV pp150, pp28, p38, p52 IgG. Findings of the study overall: About 40% of the roughly 160 known CMV-associated TCRbeta sequences appeared in CD4+ memory.

The germline CDR1 and CDR2 sequences are SGHTA and FQGNSA. The V and J ends lost 6 bases and 5 bases, in that order; junction bases with no gene match: 5. The CDR3 loop spans 13 amino acids. Material for sequencing was memory CD4+ T cells from blood. The chain links TRBV7-2 to TRBJ1-2; TRBD1 matches 8 bases. This sequence was found in an adult in good health and CMV-seronegative. The CDR3 is CASSLDRAYGYTF. The CDR3 bases are TGTGCCAGCAGTTTGGACAGGGCGTATGGCTACACCTTC.